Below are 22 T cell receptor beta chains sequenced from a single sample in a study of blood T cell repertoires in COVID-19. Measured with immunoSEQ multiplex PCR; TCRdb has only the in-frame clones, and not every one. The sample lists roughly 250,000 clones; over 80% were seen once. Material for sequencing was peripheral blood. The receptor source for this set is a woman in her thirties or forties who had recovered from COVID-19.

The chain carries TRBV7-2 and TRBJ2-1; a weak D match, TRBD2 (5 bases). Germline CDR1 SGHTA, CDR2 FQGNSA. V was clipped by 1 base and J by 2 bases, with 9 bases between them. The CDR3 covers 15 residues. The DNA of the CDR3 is TGTGCCAGCAGCTTAGATAGAGGGACCTACAATGAGCAGTTCTTC. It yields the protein CASSLDRGTYNEQFF.

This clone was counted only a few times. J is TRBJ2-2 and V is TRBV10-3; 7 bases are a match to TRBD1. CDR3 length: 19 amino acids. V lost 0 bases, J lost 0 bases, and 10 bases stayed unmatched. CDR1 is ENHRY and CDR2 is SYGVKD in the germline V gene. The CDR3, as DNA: TGTGCCATCAGTGAGTCGATGACAGGGAACGGAGCGAACACCGGGGAGCTGTTTTTT. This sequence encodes CAISESMTGNGANTGELFF.

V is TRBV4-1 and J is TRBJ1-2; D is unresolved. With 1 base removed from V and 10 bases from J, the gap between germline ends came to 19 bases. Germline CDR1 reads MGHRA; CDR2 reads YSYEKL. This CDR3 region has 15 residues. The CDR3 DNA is TGCGCCAGCAGCCAAGTTGGCCAGACTGGGAGAGACTACACCTTC. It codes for CASSQVGQTGRDYTF.

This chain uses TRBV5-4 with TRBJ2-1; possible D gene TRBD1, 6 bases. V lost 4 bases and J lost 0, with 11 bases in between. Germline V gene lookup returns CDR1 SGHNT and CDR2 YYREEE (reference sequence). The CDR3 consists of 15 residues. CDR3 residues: CASSPDRSSYNEQFF. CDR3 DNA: TGTGCCAGCAGCCCAGACAGGAGCTCCTACAATGAGCAGTTCTTC.

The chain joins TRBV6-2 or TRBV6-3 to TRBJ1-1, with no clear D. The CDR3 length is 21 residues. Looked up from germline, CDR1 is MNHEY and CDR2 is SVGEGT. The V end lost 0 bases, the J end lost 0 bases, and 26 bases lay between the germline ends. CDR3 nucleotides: TGTGCCAGCAGTTACTCGTATTCGATCCCCTCCAACCTAATCTTGAACACTGAAGCTTTCTTT. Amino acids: CASSYSYSIPSNLILNTEAFF.

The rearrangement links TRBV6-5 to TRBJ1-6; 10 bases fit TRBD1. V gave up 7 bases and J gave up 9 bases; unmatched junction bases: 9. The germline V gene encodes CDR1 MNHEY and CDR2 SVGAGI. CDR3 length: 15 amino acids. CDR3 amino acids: CASTSRQGALSPLHF. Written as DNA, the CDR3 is TGTGCCAGCACATCCAGACAGGGGGCGCTTTCACCCCTCCACTTT.

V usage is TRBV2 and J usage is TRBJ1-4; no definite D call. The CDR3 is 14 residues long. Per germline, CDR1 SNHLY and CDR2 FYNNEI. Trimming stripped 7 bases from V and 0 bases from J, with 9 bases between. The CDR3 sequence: CASNRESTNEKLFF. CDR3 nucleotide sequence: TGTGCCAGCAATCGAGAGTCAACTAATGAAAAACTGTTTTTT. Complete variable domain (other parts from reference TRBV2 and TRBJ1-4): EPEVTQTPSHQVTQMGQEVILRCVPISNHLYFYWYRQILGQKVEFLVSFYNNEISEKSEIFDDQFSVERPDGSNFTLKIRSTKLEDSAMYFCASNRESTNEKLFFGSGTQLSVL.

DNA for the CDR3: TGTGCCAGCAGTCGGGACAGGGGAAAAACTGAAGCTTTCTTT. Translation gives CASSRDRGKTEAFF. V gene TRBV6-5 combines with J gene TRBJ1-1, with 10 nucleotides matching TRBD1. This CDR3 spans 14 amino acids. CDR1 and CDR2 from the germline V gene are MNHEY and SVGAGI. J was trimmed by 5 bases and V by 5 bases; bases with no gene match: 5.

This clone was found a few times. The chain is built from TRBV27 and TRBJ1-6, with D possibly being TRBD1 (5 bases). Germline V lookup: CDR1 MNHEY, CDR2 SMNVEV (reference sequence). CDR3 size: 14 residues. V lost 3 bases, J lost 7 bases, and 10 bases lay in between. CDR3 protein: CASSLPGYNSPLHF. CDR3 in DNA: TGTGCCAGCAGTTTGCCAGGGTACAATTCACCCCTCCACTTT.

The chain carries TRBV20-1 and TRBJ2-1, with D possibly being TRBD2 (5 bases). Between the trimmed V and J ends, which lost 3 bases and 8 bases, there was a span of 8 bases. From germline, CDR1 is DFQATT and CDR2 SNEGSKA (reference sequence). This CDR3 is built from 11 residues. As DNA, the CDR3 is TGCAGTGCTAGGCTAGCAGATGAGCAGTTCTTC. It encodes CSARLADEQFF.

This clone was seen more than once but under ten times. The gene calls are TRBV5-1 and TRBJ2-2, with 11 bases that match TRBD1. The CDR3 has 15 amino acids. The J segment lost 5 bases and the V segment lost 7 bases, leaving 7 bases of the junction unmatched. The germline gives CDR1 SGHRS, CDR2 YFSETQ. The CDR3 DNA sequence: TGCGCCAGCGGCAAAGGACAGGGGGCGACCGGGGAGCTGTTTTTT. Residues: CASGKGQGATGELFF. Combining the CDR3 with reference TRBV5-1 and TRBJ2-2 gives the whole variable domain KAGVTQTPRYLIKTRGQQVTLSCSPISGHRSVSWYQQTPGQGLQFLFEYFSETQRNKGNFPGRFSGRQFSNSRSEMNVSTLELGDSALYLCASGKGQGATGELFFGEGSRLTVL.

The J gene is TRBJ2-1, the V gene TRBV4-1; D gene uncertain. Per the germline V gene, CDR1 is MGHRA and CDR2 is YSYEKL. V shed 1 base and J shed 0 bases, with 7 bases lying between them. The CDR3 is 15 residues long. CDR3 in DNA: TGCGCCAGCAGCCAAGGGCCGATCTCCTACAATGAGCAGTTCTTC. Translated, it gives CASSQGPISYNEQFF.

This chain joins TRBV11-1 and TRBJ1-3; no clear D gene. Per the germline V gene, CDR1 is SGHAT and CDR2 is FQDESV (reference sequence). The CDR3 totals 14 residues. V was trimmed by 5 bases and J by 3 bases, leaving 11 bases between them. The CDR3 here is CASSLRTGGNTIYF. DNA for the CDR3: TGTGCCAGCAGCCTACGGACTGGTGGAAACACCATATATTTT. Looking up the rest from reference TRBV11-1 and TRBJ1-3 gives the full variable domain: EAEVAQSPRYKITEKSQAVAFWCDPISGHATLYWYRQILGQGPELLVQFQDESVVDDSQLPKDRFSAERLKGVDSTLKIQPAELGDSAMYLCASSLRTGGNTIYFGEGSWLTVV.

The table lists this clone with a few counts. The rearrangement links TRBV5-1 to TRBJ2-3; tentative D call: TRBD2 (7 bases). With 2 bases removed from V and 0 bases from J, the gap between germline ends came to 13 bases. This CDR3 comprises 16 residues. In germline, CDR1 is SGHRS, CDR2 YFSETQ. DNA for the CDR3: TGCGCCAGCAGCTTACTCGGGGGGCATAGCACAGATACGCAGTATTTT. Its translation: CASSLLGGHSTDTQYF.

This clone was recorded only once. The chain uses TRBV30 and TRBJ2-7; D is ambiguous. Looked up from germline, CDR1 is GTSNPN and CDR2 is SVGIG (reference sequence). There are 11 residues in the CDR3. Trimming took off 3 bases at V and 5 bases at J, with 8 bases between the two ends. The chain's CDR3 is CAWSLFHEQYF. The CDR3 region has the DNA TGTGCCTGGAGCCTTTTTCACGAGCAGTACTTC.

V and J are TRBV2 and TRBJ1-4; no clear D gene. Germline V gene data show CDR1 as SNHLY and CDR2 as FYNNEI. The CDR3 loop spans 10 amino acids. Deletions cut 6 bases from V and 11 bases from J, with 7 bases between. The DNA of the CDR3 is TGTGCCAGCAGGGGGAGGAAACTGTTTTTT. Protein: CASRGRKLFF. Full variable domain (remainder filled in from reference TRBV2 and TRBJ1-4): EPEVTQTPSHQVTQMGQEVILRCVPISNHLYFYWYRQILGQKVEFLVSFYNNEISEKSEIFDDQFSVERPDGSNFTLKIRSTKLEDSAMYFCASRGRKLFFGSGTQLSVL.

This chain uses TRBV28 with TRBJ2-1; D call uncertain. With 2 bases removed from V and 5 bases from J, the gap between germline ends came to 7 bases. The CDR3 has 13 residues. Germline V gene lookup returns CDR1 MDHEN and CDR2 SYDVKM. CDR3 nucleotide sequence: TGTGCCAGCAGTTTAGGCCTTCACAATGAGCAGTTCTTC. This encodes CASSLGLHNEQFF.

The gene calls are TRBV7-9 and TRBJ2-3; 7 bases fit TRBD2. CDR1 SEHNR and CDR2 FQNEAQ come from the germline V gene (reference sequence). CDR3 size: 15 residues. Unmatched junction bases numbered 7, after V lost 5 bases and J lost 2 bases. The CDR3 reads CASSRGSGDTDTQYF. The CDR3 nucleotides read TGTGCCAGCAGCCGCGGCAGCGGGGACACAGATACGCAGTATTTT.

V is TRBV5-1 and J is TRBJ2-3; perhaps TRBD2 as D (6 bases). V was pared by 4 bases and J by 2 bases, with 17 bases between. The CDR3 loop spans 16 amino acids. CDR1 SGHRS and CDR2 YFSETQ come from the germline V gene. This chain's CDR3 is CASSPVGGLDTDTQYF. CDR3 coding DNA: TGCGCCAGCAGCCCCGTCGGGGGTTTAGACACAGATACGCAGTATTTT. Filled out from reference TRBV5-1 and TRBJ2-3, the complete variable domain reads KAGVTQTPRYLIKTRGQQVTLSCSPISGHRSVSWYQQTPGQGLQFLFEYFSETQRNKGNFPGRFSGRQFSNSRSEMNVSTLELGDSALYLCASSPVGGLDTDTQYFGPGTRLTVL.

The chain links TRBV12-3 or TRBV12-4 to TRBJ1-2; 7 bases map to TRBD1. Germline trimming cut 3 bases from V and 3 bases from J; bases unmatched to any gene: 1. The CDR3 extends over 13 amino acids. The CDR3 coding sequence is TGTGCCAGCAGTTTCACAGGGGACTATGGCTACACCTTC. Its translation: CASSFTGDYGYTF.

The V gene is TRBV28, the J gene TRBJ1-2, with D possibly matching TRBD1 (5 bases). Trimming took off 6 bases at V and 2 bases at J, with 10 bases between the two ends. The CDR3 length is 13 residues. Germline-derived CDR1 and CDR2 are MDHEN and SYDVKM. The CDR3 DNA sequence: TGTGCCAGCAGCACGACAGCAAACTATGGCTACACCTTC. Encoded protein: CASSTTANYGYTF.

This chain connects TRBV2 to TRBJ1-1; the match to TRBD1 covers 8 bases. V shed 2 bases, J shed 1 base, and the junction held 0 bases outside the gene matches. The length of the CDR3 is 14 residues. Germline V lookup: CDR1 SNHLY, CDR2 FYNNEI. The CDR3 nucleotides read TGTGCCAGCAGTGAACAGGGGGCGAACACTGAAGCTTTCTTT. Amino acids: CASSEQGANTEAFF.